These 21 T cell receptor beta chains were all obtained from the same sample, sequenced in a study of post-analysis software for immune sequencing data. No cognate antigen is known for these TCRs. TCR beta cDNA libraries had unique molecular identifiers. One entry per CDR3 protein results from TCRdb running MiXCR on the PCR reads. Altogether 380,000 or so distinct CDR3 sequences are present, roughly 38% being singletons, with the ten largest covering around 15%. Study outcomes and limitations: Among several TRBV segments more frequent in patients than controls were TRBV5-6, TRBV5-1 and TRBV20-1.

The source material was blood. Receptors were obtained from a girl aged 5 to 17 with multiple sclerosis.

This chain uses TRBV28 with TRBJ2-7, with TRBD2 identical over 8 bases. Trimming at V came to 7 bases and at J to 2 bases, leaving 1 base not matched to a gene. CDR1 and CDR2 (germline): MDHEN, SYDVKM. The CDR3 spans 12 residues. DNA of the CDR3: TGTGCCAGCATGCGGGGGGCCTACGAGCAGTACTTC. This codes for CASMRGAYEQYF.

Concerning this clonotype itself: An end of the junction differs from the germline gene, which may be a read error. This chain uses TRBV12-3 or TRBV12-4 with TRBJ2-5; D possibly uses TRBD1 or TRBD2 (5 bases each). The CDR3 loop spans 15 amino acids. This CDR3 reads CASSVAGTINVEQYF. The CDR3 coding sequence is TGTGCCAGCAGTGTAGCCGGGACCATAAACGTGGAGCAGTACTTC.

The sample holds a few counts of this clonotype. The chain joins TRBV7-9 to TRBJ2-7, with 7 bases lining up with TRBD1. Germline trimming cut 0 bases from V and 0 bases from J; bases unmatched to any gene: 2. This CDR3 comprises 15 residues. The germline V gene has CDR1 SEHNR and CDR2 FQNEAQ (reference sequence). The CDR3 sequence is CASSLAGTDSYEQYF. The CDR3, as DNA: TGTGCCAGCAGCTTAGCAGGGACAGACTCCTACGAGCAGTACTTC.

The rearrangement joins TRBV7-9 to TRBJ1-2; the match to TRBD1 covers 7 bases. The CDR3 has 15 amino acids. Trimming at V came to 5 bases and at J to 2 bases, leaving 8 bases not matched to a gene. The germline V gene encodes CDR1 SEHNR and CDR2 FQNEAQ (reference sequence). CDR3 in amino acids: CASSLRTGVNYGYTF. CDR3 coding DNA: TGTGCCAGCAGCCTTCGGACAGGTGTAAACTATGGCTACACCTTC.

This clonotype has only a few counts. The chain recombines TRBV5-1 with TRBJ2-5; 10 nucleotides agree with TRBD1. CDR1 and CDR2 (germline): SGHRS, YFSETQ. Losses at the gene ends were 4 bases for V and 4 bases for J; bases not matched to a gene: 7. The length of the CDR3 is 15 residues. The chain's CDR3 is CASSPGTGVRETQYF. The CDR3 coding sequence is TGCGCCAGCAGCCCAGGGACAGGGGTTCGAGAGACCCAGTACTTC.

CDR3 loop: CASSIPTGLHPQHF. CDR3 DNA: TGTGCCAGTAGTATTCCCACAGGTCTTCATCCCCAGCATTTT. The chain joins TRBV19 to TRBJ1-5; TRBD1 might be the D (5 bases). V lost 3 bases and J lost 10, with 16 bases in between. This CDR3 is 14 amino acids long. The germline gives CDR1 LNHDA, CDR2 SQIVND (reference sequence).

The rearrangement joins TRBV29-1 to TRBJ2-7; possibly TRBD1 for D (5 bases). CDR3 length equals 12 residues. Germline V gene data show CDR1 as SQVTM and CDR2 as ANQGSEA. Trimming cost V 6 bases and J 5 bases, with 14 bases left between them. In DNA form, the CDR3 reads TGCAGCGTCCGAAGGGGATTTGACGAGCAGTACTTC. Translated, it gives CSVRRGFDEQYF.

The rearrangement uses TRBV13 and TRBJ2-7; D remains unclear. The ends were cut back, 1 base at V and 2 bases at J, with 12 bases in the middle. Germline CDR1 reads PRHDT; CDR2 reads FYEKMQ (reference sequence). The CDR3 is 15 amino acids. This CDR3 reads CASSLDRRRPYEQYF. The CDR3 DNA sequence: TGTGCCAGCAGCTTAGATCGGCGGAGACCCTACGAGCAGTACTTC.

The gene calls are TRBV2 and TRBJ2-3, with D perhaps matching TRBD1 or TRBD2 (5 bases each). The V end was cut by 2 bases, the J end by 1 base, with 25 bases between. Germline V CDR1 and CDR2: SNHLY, FYNNEI. The CDR3 sequence is 20 residues long. CDR3 bases: TGTGCCAGCAGTGAATTCGCCAGGGCTACGGGCGACTATGGCACAGATACGCAGTATTTT. It yields the protein CASSEFARATGDYGTDTQYF.

The V call is TRBV20-1, the J call TRBJ2-4; 11 nucleotides align to TRBD2. The trim removed 3 bases at V and 0 bases at J, leaving 7 bases unmatched. Germline CDR1 DFQATT, CDR2 SNEGSKA (reference sequence). The CDR3 runs 17 residues. CDR3 residues: CSARGGLAVGAKNIQYF. The CDR3, as DNA: TGCAGTGCTAGGGGGGGACTAGCGGTTGGAGCCAAAAACATTCAGTACTTC.

A remark on this clonotype: The CDR3 does not end in the conserved phenylalanine or tryptophan, so this is likely a read error. Because the CDR3's place on the DNA is in doubt, the DNA is left out and the CDR3 is given as listed by TCRdb. The chain has TRBV5-1 and TRBJ2-3; the D call in the table, TRBD1, was not verified against the DNA. Inclusive of both ends, the CDR3 amounts to 15 amino acids. CDR1 is SGHRS and CDR2 is YFSETQ in the germline V gene. This CDR3 reads CASSPQGVDTDTQSV.

The rearrangement links TRBV9 to TRBJ2-3; 9 bases align to TRBD2. The CDR3 length is 17 residues. CDR1 and CDR2 (germline): SGDLS, YYNGEE. After removal of 0 bases from V and 2 bases from J, the junction contained 7 bases not matched to a gene. The CDR3 nucleotides are TGTGCCAGCAGCGTAGGCTTGAGCGGGGGGCTCACAGATACGCAGTATTTT. Amino acids: CASSVGLSGGLTDTQYF. Full variable domain (rest looked up from reference TRBV9 and TRBJ2-3): DSGVTQTPKHLITATGQRVTLRCSPRSGDLSVYWYQQSLDQGLQFLIQYYNGEERAKGNILERFSAQQFPDLHSELNLSSLELGDSALYFCASSVGLSGGLTDTQYFGPGTRLTVL.

This clonotype was seen a handful of times. The rearrangement uses TRBV7-9 and TRBJ1-1; no definite D call. This CDR3 spans 14 amino acids. The V and J ends lost 3 bases and 3 bases respectively, with 11 bases between them. Germline CDR1 reads SEHNR; CDR2 reads FQNEAQ (reference sequence). The DNA of the CDR3 is TGTGCCAGCAGCTTGGAGGGATCTTACACTGAAGCTTTCTTT. Amino acids: CASSLEGSYTEAFF.

The chain links TRBV7-2 to TRBJ2-3; D is undetermined. CDR3 length: 15 amino acids. V dropped 2 bases and J dropped 0 bases, with 9 bases sitting between them. Per the germline V gene, CDR1 is SGHTA and CDR2 is FQGNSA. CDR3 coding DNA: TGTGCCAGCAGCTTAAAAGGTGGTAGCACAGATACGCAGTATTTT. This sequence encodes CASSLKGGSTDTQYF. The entire variable domain, with the rest obtained from reference TRBV7-2 and TRBJ2-3, is as follows: GAGVSQSPSNKVTEKGKDVELRCDPISGHTALYWYRQSLGQGLEFLIYFQGNSAPDKSGLPSDRFSAERTGGSVSTLTIQRTQQEDSAVYLCASSLKGGSTDTQYFGPGTRLTVL.

The genes are TRBV4-1 and TRBJ2-7, with unresolved D. V was shortened by 2 bases and J by 0 bases, with 11 bases between the two germline ends. CDR3 size: 15 residues. CDR1 is MGHRA, CDR2 YSYEKL, per germline. This chain's CDR3 is CASSQLLGYSYEQYF. CDR3 nucleotides: TGCGCCAGCAGCCAATTACTGGGGTACTCCTACGAGCAGTACTTC.

The J gene is TRBJ2-5, the V gene TRBV28; perhaps TRBD2 as D (6 bases). The DNA matches TRBJ2-4 better at its end, which makes the J call doubtful. Germline V gene sequence: CDR1 MDHEN, CDR2 SYDVKM. There are 16 residues in the CDR3. The CDR3, as DNA: TGTGCCAGCAGTTTATGGGAGGGAAGGGGCAAAAACATTCAGTACTTC. This translates into CASSLWEGRGKNIQYF.

This rearrangement joins TRBV7-2 to TRBJ2-5, with TRBD2 identical over 7 bases. CDR1 and CDR2 from the germline V gene are SGHTA and FQGNSA. The CDR3 spans 15 residues. The ends lost 4 bases at V and 1 base at J; junction bases unmatched: 6. CDR3: CASSSGLPGQETQYF. The DNA for the CDR3 is TGTGCCAGCAGCTCGGGACTACCCGGCCAAGAGACCCAGTACTTC.

This clonotype was counted many times. The V call is TRBV10-3, the J call TRBJ2-3; no firm D call. V lost 1 base and J 6 bases, leaving 5 bases between the germline ends. Germline lookup yields CDR1 ENHRY and CDR2 SYGVKD. The CDR3 extends over 12 amino acids. Written as DNA, the CDR3 is TGTGCCATCAGTGAGTTGGGTGATACGCAGTATTTT. Amino acids: CAISELGDTQYF.

This clonotype was seen ten or more times. The chain combines TRBV25-1 with TRBJ2-7; D gene uncertain. V was cut by 5 bases and J by 2 bases, with 7 bases left in between. The CDR3 covers 12 residues. Germline V gives CDR1 MGHDK, CDR2 SYGVNS. In DNA, the CDR3 is TGTGCCAGCAGTTTCGACACCTACGAGCAGTACTTC. Its translation is CASSFDTYEQYF.

The rearrangement links TRBV2 to TRBJ1-1, with D possibly being TRBD1 (5 bases). The V gene lost 1 base and the J gene lost 6 bases, with 21 bases spanning the gap. Per germline, CDR1 SNHLY and CDR2 FYNNEI. The CDR3 has 17 residues. In DNA form, the CDR3 reads TGTGCCAGCAGTGAAGGACAGACCATATTCTCCAACGCTGAAGCTTTCTTT. It yields the protein CASSEGQTIFSNAEAFF. The entire variable domain, with the rest obtained from reference TRBV2 and TRBJ1-1, is as follows: EPEVTQTPSHQVTQMGQEVILRCVPISNHLYFYWYRQILGQKVEFLVSFYNNEISEKSEIFDDQFSVERPDGSNFTLKIRSTKLEDSAMYFCASSEGQTIFSNAEAFFGQGTRLTVV.

This clonotype occurred a few times. The J gene is TRBJ2-1, the V gene TRBV9, with 8 bases that match TRBD2. The CDR3 covers 15 residues. Germline V gene sequence: CDR1 SGDLS, CDR2 YYNGEE. The ends lost 3 bases at V and 2 bases at J; junction bases unmatched: 4. CDR3 coding DNA: TGTGCCAGCAGCGCCTCGGGGGGGCCCTACAATGAGCAGTTCTTC. The encoded protein is CASSASGGPYNEQFF.